This is a list of T cell receptor beta chains from one sample in a study of shared clonotypes between healthy human individuals. Some clones are missing from TCRdb's copy, which holds only in-frame ones; the method was immunoSEQ multiplex PCR. The data hold approximately 1,000,000 clones, with around three quarters observed a single time. The specimen was memory CD4+ T cells from PBMCs. These receptors were obtained from a man aged 18 to 35 in good health. Some clones in this sample may be carry-over from other donors' samples. Both conserved end residues are part of each CDR3.

J gene	V gene	CDR3 protein
TRBJ2-5	TRBV27	CASSFASGRPKETQYF
TRBJ2-7	TRBV2	CASSEARTGGFEQYF
TRBJ2-1	TRBV10-1	CASIRGLAGTDEQFF
TRBJ2-7	TRBV5-1	CASSPTGVSYEQYF
TRBJ2-2	TRBV30	CAWGKNTGELFF
TRBJ1-1	TRBV2	CASRQDNTEAFF
TRBJ2-7	TRBV4-3	CASSQGLAGNSYEQYF
TRBJ2-7	TRBV5-1	CASSFGVAARQYF
TRBJ1-4	TRBV7-6	CASSSQSGGTNEKLFF
TRBJ2-5	TRBV2	CASRSAGGLRETQYF
TRBJ1-2	TRBV9	CASSVATDRTGTYGYTF
TRBJ2-2	TRBV5-1	CASSSMGYTGELFF
TRBJ1-2	TRBV4-1	CASSQARVREGGYTF
TRBJ1-4	TRBV5-6	CASGEDPSTNEKLFF
TRBJ2-1	TRBV12-5	CASGLGYNEQFF
TRBJ1-1	TRBV28	CASSSRRGGNQDTEAFF
TRBJ1-2	TRBV12-5	CASGLVGFGFEDGYTF
TRBJ2-1	TRBV18	CASSPSGTSGTYEQFF
TRBJ1-1	TRBV7-3	CASSYGQGTEAFF
TRBJ1-1	TRBV7-2	CASSLSGMNTEAFF
TRBJ2-3	TRBV18	CASSPLAGGRTDTQYF
TRBJ1-5	TRBV6-1	CASSDGLRGNQPQHF
TRBJ2-3	TRBV10-3	CAASEDGTDTQYF
TRBJ2-7	TRBV7-8	CASSSQGGEQYF
TRBJ1-2	TRBV19	CASSSSTGSQVRGYTF
TRBJ2-7	TRBV5-1	CASSPSGSSQRFHEQYF
TRBJ2-7	TRBV29-1	CSVTGGGRYEQYF
TRBJ2-7	TRBV28	CASKQGGSYEQYF
TRBJ1-1	TRBV10-3	CAISAFTGGTEAFF
TRBJ2-2	TRBV9	CASNQRETGELFF
TRBJ2-7	TRBV7-8	CASSPGTAREQYF
TRBJ2-7	TRBV11-3	CASSLDPTSSGSGEQYF
TRBJ1-3	TRBV6-6	CASSRQGSGNTIYF
TRBJ2-1	TRBV2	CASNFGGRVNEQFF
TRBJ1-5	TRBV5-1	CASSLTVDQPQHF
TRBJ2-2	TRBV11-3	CASSSQGATNTGELFF
TRBJ2-1	TRBV27	CASSSDTSGNSNEQFF
TRBJ2-3	TRBV27	CASSKPGLAGVVVDTQYF
TRBJ1-1	TRBV2	CASSRTALNTEAFF
TRBJ2-5	TRBV5-5	CASLVPSGREETQYF
TRBJ2-7	TRBV6-1	CASTPGGSYEQYF
TRBJ1-2	TRBV2	CASTGQGAHSYGYTF
TRBJ2-7	TRBV7-6	CASSLLHGEQYF
TRBJ1-4	TRBV30	CAWTPKGTGDDEKLFF
TRBJ1-2	TRBV6-1	CASRDSYISNYGYTF
TRBJ2-1	TRBV6-5	CASRKDSTSYNEQFF
TRBJ2-7	TRBV6-6	CASSYGTTYEQYF
TRBJ2-5	TRBV30	CAWRVGGRTQYF
TRBJ1-5	TRBV6-6	CASSYRQGSQPQHF
TRBJ1-1	TRBV7-9	CASSSGQGATEAFF
TRBJ2-6	TRBV5-5	CASSLAGGPGANVLTF
TRBJ1-3	TRBV7-2	CASSFGGPGNTIYF
TRBJ2-1	TRBV4-1	CASSQGLLGTSRRNEQFF
TRBJ1-2	TRBV5-6	CASSLRGHYGYTF
TRBJ1-2	TRBV25-1	CASSSGAGGYTF
TRBJ1-1	TRBV13	CASNTFTTGESEAFF
TRBJ2-7	TRBV18	CASSLEGGRFEQYF